A selection of T cell receptor beta chains follows, all from one sample in a study of blood T cell repertoires in COVID-19. Sequenced by immunoSEQ multiplex PCR; TCRdb stores in-frame clones only, minus some. The top ten hold roughly 5% of the sample, which has a few hundred thousand clones, approximately 86% seen once. The specimen was peripheral blood. All receptors derive from a woman aged 60-70 years with COVID-19, enrolled during active disease. Both conserved end residues are part of each CDR3. Fields, in order: D gene, V gene, CDR3 length, J gene, clone size, CDR3 protein, CDR3 DNA. D genes are given only for firm matches. For some rows the clone size is stated as once, few or many, or as a class when expanded; others skip it.

D: NA
V: TRBV3-1/TRBV3-2
length: 12
J: TRBJ1-1
size: NA
CDR3: CASSRGGRQAFF
DNA: TGTGCCAGCAGCCGAGGTGGACGACAGGCTTTCTTT

D: TRBD1
V: TRBV5-1
length: 15
J: TRBJ1-6
size: NA
CDR3: CASSLADRGYSPLHF
DNA: TGCGCCAGCAGCTTGGCGGACAGGGGCTATTCACCCCTCCACTTT

D: TRBD2
V: TRBV5-1
length: 15
J: TRBJ2-5
size: NA
CDR3: CASSLLAGDQETQYF
DNA: TGCGCCAGCAGCTTGCTAGCGGGAGATCAAGAGACCCAGTACTTC

D: TRBD2
V: TRBV5-1
length: 15
J: TRBJ2-7
size: NA
CDR3: CASSLSSGSSYEQYF
DNA: TGCGCCAGCAGCTTGTCTAGCGGGAGCTCCTACGAGCAGTACTTC

D: TRBD1
V: TRBV7-9
length: 16
J: TRBJ1-5
size: NA
CDR3: CASSLDRGASNQPQHF
DNA: TGTGCCAGCAGCCTAGACAGGGGGGCCTCCAATCAGCCCCAGCATTTT

D: TRBD1
V: TRBV28
length: 14
J: TRBJ1-5
size: few
CDR3: CASTATGNPQPQHF
DNA: TGTGCCAGCACCGCGACAGGGAACCCTCAGCCCCAGCATTTT

D: TRBD1
V: TRBV10-2
length: 16
J: TRBJ2-6
size: NA
CDR3: CASTTGGGSGANVLTF
DNA: TGCGCCAGCACGACAGGGGGGGGCTCTGGGGCCAACGTCCTGACTTTC

D: NA
V: TRBV5-6
length: 16
J: TRBJ2-1
size: NA
CDR3: CASSLGRFRRNSEQFF
DNA: TGTGCCAGCAGCTTGGGTCGGTTTCGCCGGAACAGTGAGCAGTTCTTC

D: NA
V: TRBV21-1
length: 17
J: TRBJ2-4
size: NA
CDR3: CASSKGQGDVAKNIQYF
DNA: TGTGCCAGCAGCAAAGGACAGGGGGATGTAGCCAAAAACATTCAGTACTTC

D: TRBD1
V: TRBV5-4
length: 14
J: TRBJ1-1
size: NA
CDR3: CASSRTGENTEAFF
DNA: TGTGCCAGCAGCCGGACAGGGGAGAACACTGAAGCTTTCTTT

D: TRBD2
V: TRBV11-3
length: 15
J: TRBJ2-1
size: NA
CDR3: CASSLGLAGFGEQFF
DNA: TGTGCCAGCAGCTTAGGGCTAGCGGGATTCGGTGAGCAGTTCTTC

D: NA
V: TRBV7-9
length: 14
J: TRBJ1-1
size: NA
CDR3: CALLDVRSNTEAFF
DNA: TGTGCCCTCTTGGATGTACGGAGTAACACTGAAGCTTTCTTT

D: NA
V: TRBV7-9
length: 15
J: TRBJ2-5
size: NA
CDR3: CASSELIGHRETQYF
DNA: TGTGCCAGCAGCGAGCTCATAGGACACCGGGAGACCCAGTACTTC

D: TRBD1
V: TRBV7-2
length: 15
J: TRBJ1-1
size: NA
CDR3: CASRLGQGRNTEAFF
DNA: TGTGCCAGCAGGCTTGGACAGGGGCGAAACACTGAAGCTTTCTTT

D: NA
V: TRBV7-2
length: 14
J: TRBJ1-5
size: NA
CDR3: CASSYRVHNQPQHF
DNA: TGTGCCAGCAGCTACCGGGTCCACAATCAGCCCCAGCATTTT

D: TRBD1
V: TRBV5-4
length: 15
J: TRBJ1-2
size: NA
CDR3: CASSRDSPPNYGYTF
DNA: TGTGCCAGCAGCCGGGACAGCCCGCCTAACTATGGCTACACCTTC

D: TRBD1
V: TRBV29-1
length: 15
J: TRBJ1-2
size: once
CDR3: CSAMVGRTGRNGYTF
DNA: TGCAGCGCTATGGTAGGGCGGACAGGGAGGAATGGCTACACCTTC

D: NA
V: TRBV2
length: 15
J: TRBJ1-6
size: NA
CDR3: CASSEAPGASSPLHF
DNA: TGTGCCAGCAGTGAAGCGCCAGGGGCTAGTTCACCCCTCCACTTT

D: TRBD2
V: TRBV5-4
length: 15
J: TRBJ2-5
size: NA
CDR3: CASSWASGLQETQYF
DNA: TGTGCCAGCAGCTGGGCTAGCGGCCTCCAAGAGACCCAGTACTTC

D: NA
V: TRBV10-1
length: 16
J: TRBJ1-5
size: NA
CDR3: CASSVVKGHPGEPQHF
DNA: TGCGCCAGCAGTGTGGTGAAGGGCCATCCGGGGGAGCCCCAGCATTTT

D: NA
V: TRBV7-9
length: 14
J: TRBJ2-2
size: NA
CDR3: CASSHNRGRGELFF
DNA: TGTGCCAGCAGCCATAACAGAGGGCGCGGGGAGCTGTTTTTT

D: NA
V: TRBV7-3
length: 15
J: TRBJ2-6
size: NA
CDR3: CASSLAGGGANVLTF
DNA: TGTGCCAGCAGCCTTGCGGGCGGTGGGGCCAACGTCCTGACTTTC

D: NA
V: TRBV30
length: 13
J: TRBJ2-1
size: NA
CDR3: CAWSTERFNEQFF
DNA: TGTGCCTGGAGTACGGAGAGGTTCAATGAGCAGTTCTTC

D: NA
V: TRBV28
length: 16
J: TRBJ2-7
size: NA
CDR3: CASRLYQGSIGYEQYF
DNA: TGTGCCAGCAGACTCTATCAGGGGTCGATCGGCTACGAGCAGTACTTC

D: NA
V: TRBV6-5
length: 14
J: TRBJ1-5
size: NA
CDR3: CASSYRGSNQPQHF
DNA: TGTGCCAGCAGTTATAGGGGAAGCAATCAGCCCCAGCATTTT

D: TRBD1
V: TRBV24-1
length: 20
J: TRBJ2-1
size: NA
CDR3: CATSDPGDRGGSPGYNEQFF
DNA: TGTGCCACCAGTGACCCGGGAGACAGGGGCGGTTCACCCGGGTACAATGAGCAGTTCTTC

D: NA
V: TRBV5-4
length: 16
J: TRBJ2-2
size: NA
CDR3: CASSLIPGTTTGELFF
DNA: TGTGCCAGCAGCTTAATTCCCGGGACAACTACCGGGGAGCTGTTTTTT

D: NA
V: TRBV5-1
length: 20
J: TRBJ1-3
size: NA
CDR3: CASSLSTGRAQELSGNTIYF
DNA: TGCGCCAGCAGCTTGAGTACGGGAAGGGCTCAGGAGCTCTCTGGAAACACCATATATTTT

D: NA
V: TRBV6-6
length: 13
J: TRBJ2-7
size: many
CDR3: CASRSDIIYEQYF
DNA: TGTGCCAGCAGATCGGACATAATCTACGAGCAGTACTTC

D: TRBD1
V: TRBV30
length: 15
J: TRBJ1-4
size: NA
CDR3: CAWSPSGTGGEKLFF
DNA: TGTGCCTGGAGTCCTTCCGGGACAGGGGGCGAAAAACTGTTTTTT

D: TRBD2
V: TRBV5-1
length: 15
J: TRBJ2-7
size: NA
CDR3: CASSSTSGRAYEQYF
DNA: TGCGCCAGCAGCTCCACTAGCGGGAGGGCCTACGAGCAGTACTTC

D: TRBD1
V: TRBV6-6
length: 15
J: TRBJ1-6
size: NA
CDR3: CASSSAGQPNSPLHF
DNA: TGTGCCAGCAGTTCCGCGGGACAGCCTAATTCACCCCTCCACTTT

D: TRBD1
V: TRBV11-1
length: 15
J: TRBJ1-1
size: NA
CDR3: CASSSRQGIKTEAFF
DNA: TGTGCCAGCAGCTCCCGACAGGGTATCAAAACTGAAGCTTTCTTT

D: NA
V: TRBV11-3
length: 12
J: TRBJ1-1
size: once
CDR3: CASSLSGGEAFF
DNA: TGTGCCAGCAGCTTATCGGGTGGGGAAGCTTTCTTT

D: NA
V: TRBV19
length: 13
J: TRBJ1-1
size: NA
CDR3: CASSPRGGSEAFF
DNA: TGTGCCAGTAGTCCCCGGGGGGGGAGTGAAGCTTTCTTT

D: NA
V: TRBV23-1
length: 14
J: TRBJ2-7
size: NA
CDR3: CASSQSLGYYEQYF
DNA: TGCGCCAGCAGTCAATCGCTCGGGTATTACGAGCAGTACTTC

D: TRBD2
V: TRBV11-1
length: 15
J: TRBJ2-2
size: NA
CDR3: CASSLSGRDTGELFF
DNA: TGTGCCAGCAGCTTATCCGGGAGGGACACCGGGGAGCTGTTTTTT

D: TRBD1
V: TRBV7-2
length: 14
J: TRBJ2-1
size: NA
CDR3: CASSLATPGGEQFF
DNA: TGTGCCAGCAGCTTAGCAACCCCAGGGGGTGAGCAGTTCTTC

D: TRBD1
V: TRBV7-2
length: 15
J: TRBJ2-2
size: NA
CDR3: CASSLDRGATGELFF
DNA: TGTGCCAGCAGCTTAGACAGGGGGGCCACCGGGGAGCTGTTTTTT

D: TRBD1
V: TRBV7-9
length: 16
J: TRBJ2-6
size: NA
CDR3: CASSREGGPGANVLTF
DNA: TGTGCCAGCAGCCGAGAAGGGGGCCCTGGGGCCAACGTCCTGACTTTC

D: TRBD1
V: TRBV19
length: 15
J: TRBJ1-5
size: NA
CDR3: CASSLQGAVNQPQHF
DNA: TGTGCCAGTAGTTTACAGGGGGCGGTCAATCAGCCCCAGCATTTT

D: TRBD1
V: TRBV28
length: 14
J: TRBJ2-7
size: NA
CDR3: CASRRQGGTYEQYF
DNA: TGTGCCAGCAGACGACAGGGGGGAACCTACGAGCAGTACTTC

D: NA
V: TRBV11-1
length: 13
J: TRBJ2-5
size: NA
CDR3: CASSRDGEETQYF
DNA: TGTGCCAGCAGCCGAGACGGGGAGGAGACCCAGTACTTC

D: TRBD2
V: TRBV11-2
length: 16
J: TRBJ2-7
size: NA
CDR3: CASSPTSGSKTYEQYF
DNA: TGTGCCAGCAGCCCCACTAGCGGGAGCAAGACCTACGAGCAGTACTTC

D: NA
V: TRBV14
length: 15
J: TRBJ1-1
size: NA
CDR3: CASSQYGGGNTEAFF
DNA: TGTGCCAGCAGCCAATATGGGGGAGGGAACACTGAAGCTTTCTTT

D: NA
V: TRBV4-2
length: 14
J: TRBJ1-2
size: NA
CDR3: CASSQARVNYGYTF
DNA: TGTGCCAGCAGCCAAGCGCGGGTTAACTATGGCTACACCTTC

D: NA
V: TRBV9
length: 13
J: TRBJ2-6
size: NA
CDR3: CASMRSGANVLTF
DNA: TGTGCCAGCATGCGGTCTGGGGCCAACGTCCTGACTTTC

D: TRBD1
V: TRBV5-1
length: 14
J: TRBJ1-5
size: NA
CDR3: CASSSTGGNQPQHF
DNA: TGCGCCAGCAGTTCGACAGGGGGCAATCAGCCCCAGCATTTT

D: TRBD1
V: TRBV15
length: 18
J: TRBJ1-2
size: NA
CDR3: CATSRGGQGAKLGGGYTF
DNA: TGTGCCACCAGCAGAGGGGGACAGGGGGCGAAGCTTGGCGGCGGCTACACCTTC

D: NA
V: TRBV5-1
length: 15
J: TRBJ2-2
size: NA
CDR3: CASSPGPAGTGELFF
DNA: TGCGCCAGCAGCCCCGGGCCTGCGGGCACCGGGGAGCTGTTTTTT